A selection of T cell receptor delta chains follows, all from one sample in a study of gamma-delta chains in newborns, infants, children. TCRdb reapplied CATT to the reads. Counted here are 9,200 or so delta-chain clones, 22% occurring once; the ten biggest clones make up around 4%. The specimen sequenced was blood. The receptors derive from a child who was a newborn, infant or young child, either healthy, febrile or measles-vaccinated (not recorded which). Each CDR3 is given with its conserved first and last residue. D genes are given only for firm matches. Size is omitted from some rows. Given values are once, few, many or a class for expanded clones.

clone size: few
V gene: TRDV2
CDR3 length: 18
D gene: NA
J gene: TRDJ1
CDR3 DNA: TGTGCCTGTGACACCGTGTCGGGACAACCTAAGTACACCGATAAACTCATCTTT
CDR3 protein: CACDTVSGQPKYTDKLIF

clone size: few
V gene: TRDV2
CDR3 length: 17
D gene: TRDD3
J gene: TRDJ1
CDR3 DNA: TGTGCCTGTGACACCGTAGGAACTGGGGGATACACCGATAAACTCATCTTT
CDR3 protein: CACDTVGTGGYTDKLIF

clone size: NA
V gene: TRDV2
CDR3 length: 22
D gene: TRDD3
J gene: TRDJ1
CDR3 DNA: TGTGCCTGTGACACTCTCGGAACTACGGCTACTGGGGGATACTCCCAGACCGATAAACTCATCTTT
CDR3 protein: CACDTLGTTATGGYSQTDKLIF

clone size: NA
V gene: TRDV3
CDR3 length: 19
D gene: TRDD3
J gene: TRDJ1
CDR3 DNA: TGTGCCTTTAATCACGGATACTGGGGGATCAGTTCTCACACCGATAAACTCATCTTT
CDR3 protein: CAFNHGYWGISSHTDKLIF

clone size: NA
V gene: TRDV2
CDR3 length: 18
D gene: TRDD3
J gene: TRDJ1
CDR3 DNA: TGTGCCTGTGACACCGTAGGGGGGGATACGCCTAACGACGATAAACTCATCTTT
CDR3 protein: CACDTVGGDTPNDDKLIF

clone size: NA
V gene: TRDV1
CDR3 length: 16
D gene: TRDD3
J gene: TRDJ1
CDR3 DNA: TGTGCTCTTGGGAGACTGGGGGTCCAGTACACCGATAAACTCATCTTC
CDR3 protein: CALGRLGVQYTDKLIF

clone size: few
V gene: TRDV1
CDR3 length: 25
D gene: TRDD3
J gene: TRDJ1
CDR3 DNA: TGTGCTCTTGGGGAAGGTAGGATATTCGGGAACCTACTTGGGCTACTGGGGACTTTTACCGATAAACTCATCTTT
CDR3 protein: CALGEGRIFGNLLGLLGTFTDKLIF

clone size: NA
V gene: TRDV2
CDR3 length: 19
D gene: NA
J gene: TRDJ1
CDR3 DNA: TGTGCCTGTGACACCCTGGCGGGCAAGCCCATCTCTATAACCGATAAACTCATCTTT
CDR3 protein: CACDTLAGKPISITDKLIF

clone size: NA
V gene: TRDV1
CDR3 length: 20
D gene: NA
J gene: TRDJ1
CDR3 DNA: TGTGCTCTTGGGGCCCTTTCCTACTCTTACTGGGGGTTCCCAACCGATAAACTCATCTTT
CDR3 protein: CALGALSYSYWGFPTDKLIF

clone size: NA
V gene: TRDV2
CDR3 length: 14
D gene: NA
J gene: TRDJ1
CDR3 DNA: TGTGCCTGTGACACGGTGGGGGTCACCGATAAACTCATCTTT
CDR3 protein: CACDTVGVTDKLIF

clone size: NA
V gene: TRDV2
CDR3 length: 17
D gene: NA
J gene: TRDJ1
CDR3 DNA: TGTGCCTGCGACCCCCTCTCCCAATCTTTCGGCTCCGATAAACTCATCTTT
CDR3 protein: CACDPLSQSFGSDKLIF

clone size: medium-sized
V gene: TRDV2
CDR3 length: 17
D gene: TRDD3
J gene: TRDJ1
CDR3 DNA: TGTGCCTGTGACACCGTACTGGGGGTTGCGTACACCGATAAACTCATCTTT
CDR3 protein: CACDTVLGVAYTDKLIF

clone size: few
V gene: TRDV2
CDR3 length: 17
D gene: TRDD3
J gene: TRDJ1
CDR3 DNA: TGTGCCTGTGACAGCGTACTGGGGGCCGATAAAACCGATAAACTCATCTTT
CDR3 protein: CACDSVLGADKTDKLIF

clone size: medium-sized
V gene: TRDV2
CDR3 length: 20
D gene: TRDD3
J gene: TRDJ3
CDR3 DNA: TGTGCCTGTGACACGCCCGAACTGGGGGCCACTTCCTGGGACACCCGACAGATGTTTTTC
CDR3 protein: CACDTPELGATSWDTRQMFF

clone size: NA
V gene: TRDV2
CDR3 length: 14
D gene: TRDD3
J gene: TRDJ1
CDR3 DNA: TGTGCCTGTGGCGGACTGGGGGGTAACGAAAAGCTCATCTTT
CDR3 protein: CACGGLGGNEKLIF

clone size: medium-sized
V gene: TRDV2
CDR3 length: 15
D gene: TRDD3
J gene: TRDJ1
CDR3 DNA: TGTGCCTGTGACGTACTGGGGACGTACACCGATAAACTCATCTTT
CDR3 protein: CACDVLGTYTDKLIF

clone size: medium-sized
V gene: TRDV1
CDR3 length: 19
D gene: TRDD3
J gene: TRDJ1
CDR3 DNA: TGTGCTCTTGGGGAACCTTTTTGGCCAAGAAGTTACTGGGGGTCCCGACTCATCTTT
CDR3 protein: CALGEPFWPRSYWGSRLIF

clone size: few
V gene: TRDV2
CDR3 length: 18
D gene: TRDD3
J gene: TRDJ3
CDR3 DNA: TGTGCCTGTGACGTACTGGGGGATAGCTCCTGGGACACCCGACAGATGTTTTTC
CDR3 protein: CACDVLGDSSWDTRQMFF

clone size: few
V gene: TRDV3
CDR3 length: 17
D gene: TRDD3
J gene: TRDJ1
CDR3 DNA: TGTGCCCCCCGGGCTTATCCCTTTACCATGGGGGATCCTAAACTCATCTTT
CDR3 protein: CAPRAYPFTMGDPKLIF

clone size: few
V gene: TRDV2
CDR3 length: 16
D gene: NA
J gene: TRDJ1
CDR3 DNA: TGTGCCTGTGACACCGTAGGACTACCCTCCACCGATAAACTCATCTTT
CDR3 protein: CACDTVGLPSTDKLIF

clone size: medium-sized
V gene: TRDV2
CDR3 length: 18
D gene: NA
J gene: TRDJ1
CDR3 DNA: TGTGCCTGTGACACCGTACGAGGTGGGGGTGAGTACACCGATAAACTCATCTTT
CDR3 protein: CACDTVRGGGEYTDKLIF

clone size: medium-sized
V gene: TRDV2
CDR3 length: 18
D gene: NA
J gene: TRDJ4
CDR3 DNA: TGTGCCTGTGACACCGTGGGAAACCTTAGACAAAAGCCCAGACCCCTGATCTTT
CDR3 protein: CACDTVGNLRQKPRPLIF

clone size: NA
V gene: TRDV2
CDR3 length: 14
D gene: NA
J gene: TRDJ1
CDR3 DNA: TGTGCCTGTGACAAATTGTGGGATACCGATAAACTCATCTTT
CDR3 protein: CACDKLWDTDKLIF

clone size: few
V gene: TRDV2
CDR3 length: 20
D gene: TRDD3
J gene: TRDJ2
CDR3 DNA: TGTGCCTGTGACACCCTATTACTGGGGGATACGACCACTTTGACAGCACAACTCTTCTTT
CDR3 protein: CACDTLLLGDTTTLTAQLFF